This passage covers 31 T cell receptor beta chains from one sample sequenced in a study of PD-L1 blockade in urothelial cancer. Sequenced by immunoSEQ multiplex PCR; TCRdb stores in-frame clones only, minus some. The repertoire consists of approximately 26,000 clones, with approximately 86% occurring once and the leading ten covering roughly 30%. The sample was PBMCs, taken around atezolizumab (anti-PD-L1) treatment. The receptors come from a man aged 55 to 70 with urothelial cancer.

This clone showed up just once. This rearrangement joins TRBV7-9 to TRBJ2-5; D not certain. V was pared by 5 bases and J by 3 bases, with 10 bases between. This CDR3 has 13 residues. Germline V gene data show CDR1 as SEHNR and CDR2 as FQNEAQ (reference sequence). The CDR3, as DNA: TGTGCCAGCAGCGACACCGACAAAGAGACCCAGTACTTC. It specifies CASSDTDKETQYF.

The chain recombines TRBV5-4 with TRBJ1-1, with D possibly TRBD1 on 6 matching bases. With 5 bases removed from V and 0 bases from J, the gap between germline ends came to 11 bases. The germline V gene encodes CDR1 SGHNT and CDR2 YYREEE (reference sequence). This CDR3 region has 14 residues. As DNA, the CDR3 is TGTGCCAGCAGAGGACAGCAACTGAACACTGAAGCTTTCTTT. Its translation is CASRGQQLNTEAFF.

For the CDR3, the DNA is TGTGCCAGCAGCCCTCACCAGACTAGCGGGAGTTATGAGCAGTTCTTC. Its translation is CASSPHQTSGSYEQFF. This chain joins TRBV7-8 and TRBJ2-1; 12 bases line up with TRBD2. Germline-derived CDR1 and CDR2 are SGHVS and FQNEAQ. Losses at the gene ends were 5 bases for V and 8 bases for J; bases not matched to a gene: 10. CDR3 length equals 16 residues.

This clone was seen only once. It is unclear where the CDR3 begins or ends on the DNA, so no DNA is shown, and the CDR3 is as TCRdb lists it. The chain couples TRBV29-1 to TRBJ2-7; TRBD1, as called in the table, went unchecked against the DNA. Germline V CDR1 and CDR2: SQVTM, ANQGSEA. Counting both end residues, the CDR3 totals 11 amino acids. CDR3: CSVGTGAQEYF.

The genes are TRBV19 and TRBJ1-6; D is uncertain. Trimming pared 8 bases from V and 0 bases from J, leaving 11 bases between. The length of the CDR3 is 15 residues. Germline V CDR1 and CDR2: LNHDA, SQIVND (reference sequence). The CDR3, as DNA: TGTGCCAGTTCGTCACAGAGCTCCTATAATTCACCCCTCCACTTT. Residues: CASSSQSSYNSPLHF.

The chain has TRBV7-9 and TRBJ2-1; 11 bases match TRBD2. Germline V gene lookup returns CDR1 SEHNR and CDR2 FQNEAQ (reference sequence). V was clipped by 4 bases and J by 9 bases; unmatched bases: 8. The CDR3 length is 15 residues. For the CDR3, the DNA is TGTGCCAGCAGCTCCCAACTAGCGGGAGTAGGTGAGCAGTTCTTC. Its protein product is CASSSQLAGVGEQFF.

J is TRBJ1-1 and V is TRBV27; 9 bases match TRBD1. V dropped 4 bases and J dropped 0; count of bases not matched to a gene: 6. This CDR3 region has 16 residues. Germline V CDR1 and CDR2: MNHEY, SMNVEV (reference sequence). CDR3 sequence reads: CASSYHRTGVNTEAFF. The CDR3 DNA reads as TGTGCCAGCAGTTACCACCGGACAGGGGTGAACACTGAAGCTTTCTTT.

The chain couples TRBV14 to TRBJ2-5; D perhaps matches TRBD1 (6 bases). CDR3 size: 15 residues. V dropped 3 bases and J dropped 3 bases, with 14 bases sitting between them. Germline assignment: CDR1 SGHDN and CDR2 FVKESK. CDR3 in amino acids: CASSQGAWEKETQYF. The CDR3 DNA is TGTGCCAGCAGCCAGGGGGCCTGGGAAAAAGAGACCCAGTACTTC.

The genes are TRBV30 and TRBJ2-7; D unclear. The CDR3 has 14 residues. Germline CDR1 is GTSNPN and CDR2 is SVGIG (reference sequence). Trimming shortened V by 2 bases and J by 5 bases, and 16 bases separated the two germline ends. For the CDR3, the DNA is TGTGCCTGGAGTAATATACTGATCCAACACGAGCAGTACTTC. Translated, it gives CAWSNILIQHEQYF.

The gene calls are TRBV29-1 and TRBJ2-1; the match to TRBD2 covers 8 bases. The CDR3 is 15 residues long. Germline-derived CDR1 and CDR2 are SQVTM and ANQGSEA. Losses at the gene ends were 3 bases for V and 0 bases for J; bases not matched to a gene: 4. CDR3 coding DNA: TGCAGCGTTGATGTTGCGGGAGGCTCCTACAATGAGCAGTTCTTC. Its protein is CSVDVAGGSYNEQFF.

The rearrangement uses TRBV15 and TRBJ2-3; no clear D. V gave up 0 bases and J gave up 1 base, with 11 bases separating them. The CDR3 covers 16 residues. Germline CDR1 LNHNV, CDR2 YYDKDF (reference sequence). CDR3 sequence: CATSRDPGAGTDTQYF. CDR3 sequence (DNA): TGTGCCACCAGCAGAGATCCAGGCGCCGGCACAGATACGCAGTATTTT.

CDR3 region: CASSASGGATDTQYF. CDR3 sequence (DNA): TGTGCCAGCAGTGCTAGCGGGGGGGCCACAGATACGCAGTATTTT. The chain employs TRBV6-5 and TRBJ2-3; the match to TRBD2 covers 12 bases. There are 15 residues in the CDR3. Losses at the gene ends were 5 bases for V and 2 bases for J; bases not matched to a gene: 2. Germline CDR1 is MNHEY and CDR2 is SVGAGI.

The chain has TRBV9 and TRBJ2-7, with D possibly being TRBD2 (6 bases). Germline assignment: CDR1 SGDLS and CDR2 YYNGEE. The CDR3 contains 15 residues. V was shortened by 3 bases and J by 0 bases, with 13 bases between the two germline ends. The CDR3 loop is CASSASIGSSYEQYF. For the CDR3, the DNA is TGTGCCAGCAGCGCCTCCATCGGGAGCTCCTACGAGCAGTACTTC. The variable domain in full, with the rest retrieved from reference TRBV9 and TRBJ2-7, is DSGVTQTPKHLITATGQRVTLRCSPRSGDLSVYWYQQSLDQGLQFLIQYYNGEERAKGNILERFSAQQFPDLHSELNLSSLELGDSALYFCASSASIGSSYEQYFGPGTRLTVT.

With respect to this clone: A junction boundary mismatches the germline segment, possibly from a read error. This chain links TRBV7-7 with TRBJ2-2; tentatively, D is TRBD2 (6 bases). CDR3 length: 17 residues. Looked up from germline, CDR1 is SSHAT and CDR2 is FNYEAQ (reference sequence). The CDR3 DNA is TGTGCTAGCAGCTTACAGCCGCGGGGTACGAACACCGGGGAGCTGTTTTTT. Protein sequence: CASSLQPRGTNTGELFF.

The rearrangement links TRBV18 to TRBJ2-5; possible D gene TRBD2, 6 bases. Germline CDR1 is KGHSH and CDR2 is LQKENI. The V and J ends lost 2 bases and 2 bases respectively, with 12 bases between them. The CDR3 is made up of 15 amino acids. As DNA, the CDR3 is TGTGCCAGCTCACCATCCGGGAGACAGCAAGAGACCCAGTACTTC. It yields the protein CASSPSGRQQETQYF.

The chain combines TRBV6-5 with TRBJ1-2, with D possibly being TRBD1 (6 bases). The CDR3 has 14 amino acids. The germline V gene has CDR1 MNHEY and CDR2 SVGAGI. V lost 6 bases, J lost 6 bases, and 17 bases lay in between. The CDR3 region is CASRKTTGLDGYTF. CDR3 coding DNA: TGTGCCAGCAGAAAAACAACAGGGTTGGATGGCTACACCTTC.

The chain links TRBV6-6 to TRBJ1-5; 9 nucleotides match TRBD1. The ends lost 6 bases at V and 7 bases at J; junction bases unmatched: 7. The CDR3 runs to 14 residues. The germline V gene encodes CDR1 MNHNY and CDR2 SVGAGI (reference sequence). DNA of the CDR3: TGTGCCAGCAGCAGGACAGGGGTTGAGCAGCCCCAGCATTTT. It translates to CASSRTGVEQPQHF.

The chain combines TRBV7-2 with TRBJ1-4; 7 bases fit TRBD1. Germline CDR1 and CDR2: SGHTA and FQGNSA. CDR3 size: 15 residues. Trimming cost V 5 bases and J 5 bases; bases outside gene matches: 8. The CDR3 DNA reads as TGTGCCAGCAGCCAGGGGGGTTTAATGAATGAAAAACTGTTTTTT. It specifies CASSQGGLMNEKLFF.

The chain uses TRBV5-4 and TRBJ2-7; D remains unclear. This CDR3 spans 13 amino acids. From germline, CDR1 is SGHNT and CDR2 YYREEE (reference sequence). The V end was cut by 2 bases, the J end by 5 bases, with 11 bases between. CDR3 DNA: TGTGCCAGCAGCTTTCAGAACGCCAACGAGCAGTACTTC. Its protein product is CASSFQNANEQYF.

The chain combines TRBV5-5 with TRBJ1-1; TRBD1 aligns across 9 bases. The CDR3 runs to 16 residues. V dropped 4 bases and J dropped 11; count of bases not matched to a gene: 18. CDR1 SGHKS and CDR2 YYEKEE come from the germline V gene (reference sequence). CDR3 in DNA: TGTGCCAGCAGCCGAGATCCACTCCGGGACAGGGCACGGGCTTTCTTT. It is translated as CASSRDPLRDRARAFF.

The chain uses TRBV29-1 and TRBJ1-1; 10 bases map to TRBD1. CDR3 length: 13 amino acids. Germline CDR1 SQVTM, CDR2 ANQGSEA. The V segment lost 6 bases and the J segment 4 bases; nucleotides outside the gene matches: 5. The CDR3 loop reads CSVTRDRGTEAFF. The DNA of the CDR3 is TGCAGCGTAACCCGGGACAGGGGCACTGAAGCTTTCTTT.

This chain uses TRBV7-9 with TRBJ1-2; 10 bases map to TRBD1. Trimming removed 7 bases from V and 7 bases from J; junction bases left unmatched: 12. CDR1 and CDR2 from the germline V gene are SEHNR and FQNEAQ (reference sequence). This CDR3 comprises 15 residues. CDR3 coding DNA: TGTGCCAGCATCCCGACAGGGGGCTCTTCTGGTGGCTACACCTTC. This codes for CASIPTGGSSGGYTF.

This sequence joins TRBV5-6 and TRBJ2-7, with 10 bases that match TRBD1. Per the germline V gene, CDR1 is SGHDT and CDR2 is YYEEEE. CDR3 length: 14 amino acids. After removal of 4 bases from V and 7 bases from J, the junction contained 8 bases not matched to a gene. This CDR3 reads CASSTGTGAREQYF. The CDR3 coding sequence is TGTGCCAGCAGCACTGGGACAGGGGCGCGTGAGCAGTACTTC.

The chain carries TRBV30 and TRBJ2-3; 8 nucleotides align to TRBD2. The J segment lost 4 bases and the V segment lost 8 bases, leaving 5 bases of the junction unmatched. The CDR3 sequence is 12 residues long. Germline assignment: CDR1 GTSNPN and CDR2 SVGIG (reference sequence). CDR3 DNA sequence: TGTGCCCGGGCGGGGGGCCCAGATACGCAGTATTTT. Translation: CARAGGPDTQYF. The whole variable domain, remainder taken from reference TRBV30 and TRBJ2-3, is SQTIHQWPATLVQPVGSPLSLECTVEGTSNPNLYWYRQAAGRGLQLLFYSVGIGQISSEVPQNLSASRPQDRQFILSSKKLLLSDSGFYLCARAGGPDTQYFGPGTRLTVL.

J is TRBJ1-1 and V is TRBV27; D not resolved. The CDR3 has 18 residues. V lost 5 bases, J lost 0 bases, and 22 bases lay in between. Germline values: CDR1 MNHEY, CDR2 SMNVEV (reference sequence). In DNA form, the CDR3 reads TGTGCCAGCAGTCTCGCGGGAACAGACTACCTCCTGAACACTGAAGCTTTCTTT. Translated: CASSLAGTDYLLNTEAFF.

The V gene is TRBV18, the J gene TRBJ2-1; 8 bases fit TRBD1. V dropped 3 bases and J dropped 7; count of bases not matched to a gene: 2. Germline V gives CDR1 KGHSH, CDR2 LQKENI. This CDR3 has 13 residues. CDR3 protein: CASSPRTGNEQFF. CDR3 bases: TGTGCCAGCTCACCCAGGACAGGGAATGAGCAGTTCTTC.

This clone has more than one count but fewer than ten. The rearrangement uses TRBV6-5 and TRBJ1-6, with 7 bases aligning to TRBD1. Per the germline V gene, CDR1 is MNHEY and CDR2 is SVGAGI. Trimming removed 7 bases from V and 2 bases from J; junction bases left unmatched: 2. The CDR3 length is 14 residues. This CDR3 is CASTGQAYNSPLHF. In DNA form, the CDR3 reads TGTGCCAGCACCGGACAGGCCTATAATTCACCCCTCCACTTT.

The chain couples TRBV18 to TRBJ1-1; 8 positions agree with TRBD1. This CDR3 is built from 13 residues. Per germline, CDR1 KGHSH and CDR2 LQKENI. V shed 3 bases, J shed 11 bases, and the junction held 8 bases outside the gene matches. The CDR3 DNA reads TGTGCCAGCTCACCTATCCGACAGGGGTCGGCTTTCTTT. Amino acid sequence: CASSPIRQGSAFF.

This chain joins TRBV30 and TRBJ2-7; TRBD2 agrees at 7 bases. Per the germline V gene, CDR1 is GTSNPN and CDR2 is SVGIG (reference sequence). Trimming at V came to 7 bases and at J to 1 base, leaving 7 bases not matched to a gene. This CDR3 region has 13 residues. The CDR3 nucleotides read TGTGCCTACAGAGCGGGGCCTTCCTACGAGCAGTACTTC. Its protein product is CAYRAGPSYEQYF.

This CDR3 reads CALRPLAGAEQYF. CDR3 nucleotides: TGTGCCCTCAGGCCCCTAGCGGGAGCCGAGCAGTACTTC. This sequence joins TRBV28 and TRBJ2-7, with 10 bases aligning to TRBD2. This CDR3 has 13 residues. Germline assignment: CDR1 MDHEN and CDR2 SYDVKM. The junction had 10 bases not matched to a gene; V was cut back by 11 bases and J by 6 bases.

The chain uses TRBV11-2 and TRBJ2-1; 10 bases match TRBD2. V shed 8 bases and J 1 base; nucleotides not matched to a gene: 8. Germline CDR1 SGHAT, CDR2 FQNNGV. This CDR3 comprises 16 residues. In DNA, the CDR3 is TGTGCCAGCCACCGAGGAGCGGGAGGGTCCTACAATGAGCAGTTCTTC. It specifies CASHRGAGGSYNEQFF.